The 3 T cell receptor beta chains given below trace back to one sample, sequenced in a study of T cells in Graves' hyperthyroidism and ophthalmopathy. RNA transcripts gave rise to amplified TCR beta CDR3 regions. The HTBI primer set drove a first-round RT-PCR of the TCR CDR3. TCRdb re-called the multiplex PCR reads through MiXCR, storing one row per CDR3 protein. Of 550,000 to 600,000 distinct CDR3 sequences in the sample, over 15% were seen once. Material for sequencing was blood. The receptors come from a woman aged 18-29 years with Graves' hyperthyroidism.

This clonotype was counted ten times or more. The rearrangement joins TRBV2 to TRBJ2-3; 7 nucleotides match TRBD1. V shed 7 bases and J 4 bases; nucleotides not matched to a gene: 17. The CDR3 consists of 17 residues. Looked up from germline, CDR1 is SNHLY and CDR2 is FYNNEI. CDR3 DNA sequence: TGTGCCAGCATCCTGTACGCCGCCTGGACAGGCCCAGATACGCAGTATTTT. Its protein product is CASILYAAWTGPDTQYF.

This chain joins TRBV7-2 and TRBJ1-2; D remains unclear. The CDR3 totals 14 residues. The ends were cut back, 6 bases at V and 2 bases at J, with 13 bases in the middle. The germline CDR1 and CDR2 sequences are SGHTA and FQGNSA. CDR3 sequence reads: CASSQSTENYGYTF. CDR3 DNA: TGTGCCAGCAGTCAATCAACAGAGAACTATGGCTACACCTTC.

The V and J genes are TRBV20-1 and TRBJ1-5, with unresolved D. V dropped 5 bases and J dropped 0 bases, with 14 bases sitting between them. This CDR3 region has 15 residues. Germline CDR1 and CDR2: DFQATT and SNEGSKA (reference sequence). The CDR3 protein is CSAGPSFNSNQPQHF. The CDR3, as DNA: TGCAGTGCTGGACCTAGCTTCAATAGCAATCAGCCCCAGCATTTT.